These 23 T cell receptor beta chains were sequenced from one sample in a study of cytomegalovirus exposure and HLA in healthy donors. The PCR was carried out with 60 Vbeta primers and 13 Jbeta primers. Sequencing used immunoSEQ multiplex PCR; TCRdb keeps in-frame clones, though not all of them. The sample lists 100,000 to 150,000 clones, more than 65% occurring once. Source material: PBMCs. The receptors stem from a woman between 18 and 29 years old in good health and CMV-seronegative.

This rearrangement joins TRBV5-4 to TRBJ2-6; no definite D call. The CDR3 is 14 residues long. CDR1 and CDR2 (germline): SGHNT, YYREEE (reference sequence). V gave up 2 bases and J gave up 0 bases, with 3 bases separating them. The CDR3 loop reads CASSFYSGANVLTF. In DNA, the CDR3 is TGTGCCAGCAGCTTTTACTCTGGGGCCAACGTCCTGACTTTC.

The chain employs TRBV14 and TRBJ2-5; 9 nucleotides line up with TRBD2. Trimming removed 4 bases from V and 3 bases from J; junction bases left unmatched: 9. Germline V gene data show CDR1 as SGHDN and CDR2 as FVKESK. This CDR3 contains 16 residues. The CDR3 DNA is TGTGCCAGCAGCCGTCTTAGCGGGAGTGGGGAAGAGACCCAGTACTTC. Translating gives CASSRLSGSGEETQYF.

The chain combines TRBV5-6 with TRBJ1-1; weak D call: TRBD1 (5 bases). The CDR3 is 13 amino acids. Germline CDR1 SGHDT, CDR2 YYEEEE. The V end was cut by 3 bases, the J end by 0 bases, with 6 bases between. The CDR3 is CASSWTMNTEAFF. In DNA form, the CDR3 reads TGTGCCAGCAGCTGGACAATGAACACTGAAGCTTTCTTT.

In this sample, this clone turned up once. The rearrangement links TRBV6-5 to TRBJ2-2; D is possibly TRBD1 (6 bases). This CDR3 has 14 amino acids. Trimming pared 4 bases from V and 6 bases from J, leaving 12 bases between. Germline values: CDR1 MNHEY, CDR2 SVGAGI. The CDR3 is CASSSGVRAGELFF. The CDR3 DNA reads TGTGCCAGCAGTTCAGGGGTTAGGGCCGGGGAGCTGTTTTTT.

The J gene is TRBJ1-5, the V gene TRBV4-2; possibly TRBD1 for D (5 bases). Germline V CDR1 and CDR2: LGHNA, YNFKEQ. This CDR3 is built from 14 residues. Trimming stripped 0 bases from V and 5 bases from J, with 8 bases between. CDR3 in DNA: TGTGCCAGCAGCCAAGAATCGGGGGATCAGCCCCAGCATTTT. Its translation: CASSQESGDQPQHF.

This clone was counted a few times. This sequence joins TRBV18 and TRBJ1-3, with TRBD1 matching over 8 bases. The CDR3 length is 16 residues. The trim removed 4 bases at V and 1 base at J, leaving 6 bases unmatched. CDR1 KGHSH and CDR2 LQKENI come from the germline V gene. CDR3 bases: TGTGCCAGCTCACGGAACAGGGGGACTTCTGGAAACACCATATATTTT. Its translation is CASSRNRGTSGNTIYF.

The chain uses TRBV6-5 and TRBJ2-2; 9 positions agree with TRBD1. This CDR3 contains 15 residues. Germline CDR1 reads MNHEY; CDR2 reads SVGAGI. V was pared by 4 bases and J by 6 bases, with 6 bases of the junction left unmatched. As DNA, the CDR3 is TGTGCCAGCAGTTTCCGGGACAGGGCTGCCGGGGAGCTGTTTTTT. It is translated as CASSFRDRAAGELFF.

This chain connects TRBV4-1 to TRBJ2-1, with D possibly matching TRBD2 (6 bases). Germline V gene data show CDR1 as MGHRA and CDR2 as YSYEKL. This CDR3 spans 14 amino acids. The V end lost 0 bases, the J end lost 6 bases, and 9 bases lay between the germline ends. Here the CDR3 DNA reads TGCGCCAGCAGCCAAGATTTGGGGGGCAATGAGCAGTTCTTC. This codes for CASSQDLGGNEQFF.

This chain joins TRBV29-1 and TRBJ2-1; D is unclear. Germline CDR1 is SQVTM and CDR2 is ANQGSEA. The germline V and J ends were trimmed by 1 base and 0 bases, with 7 bases remaining between them. The CDR3 contains 14 residues. Here the CDR3 reads CSVEGAASYNEQFF. DNA of the CDR3: TGCAGCGTTGAAGGGGCTGCCTCCTACAATGAGCAGTTCTTC.

V gene TRBV30 combines with J gene TRBJ1-4, with D possibly TRBD1 on 6 matching bases. The CDR3 is 13 residues long. V lost 1 base to trimming and J lost 8 bases, with 11 bases between them. The V gene's germline CDR1 is GTSNPN and CDR2 SVGIG (reference sequence). The CDR3 sequence: CAWSEQGGEKLFF. In nucleotides, the CDR3 is TGTGCCTGGAGTGAACAGGGAGGGGAAAAACTGTTTTTT.

The rearrangement links TRBV20-1 to TRBJ2-5; weak D call: TRBD1 (6 bases). V was shortened by 7 bases and J by 4 bases, with 10 bases between the two germline ends. The CDR3 is 11 residues long. The germline V gene has CDR1 DFQATT and CDR2 SNEGSKA (reference sequence). CDR3 sequence: CSVNRAETQYF. CDR3 coding DNA: TGCAGTGTTAACAGGGCAGAGACCCAGTACTTC.

This chain links TRBV19 with TRBJ1-2, with 11 positions matching TRBD1. CDR1 and CDR2 from the germline V gene are LNHDA and SQIVND (reference sequence). This CDR3 contains 17 residues. V lost 3 bases to trimming and J lost 1 base; unmatched junction nucleotides: 7. CDR3 nucleotides: TGTGCCAGTAGTATCGGACAGGGGGCTGCCGATAACTATGGCTACACCTTC. Translating it yields CASSIGQGAADNYGYTF.

By its share, this clone is medium-sized. The rearrangement joins TRBV28 to TRBJ1-4; 10 nucleotides line up with TRBD1. Germline V gene data show CDR1 as MDHEN and CDR2 as SYDVKM. V gave up 4 bases and J gave up 7 bases; unmatched junction bases: 6. This CDR3 region has 15 residues. CDR3 loop: CASSSGTGDTEKLFF. DNA of the CDR3: TGTGCCAGCAGTTCCGGGACAGGGGATACTGAAAAACTGTTTTTT.

This rearrangement joins TRBV7-6 to TRBJ2-7, with a weak D call TRBD1 (7 bases). Trimming pared 0 bases from V and 2 bases from J, leaving 26 bases between. Germline CDR1 SGHVS, CDR2 FNYEAQ. The CDR3 length is 20 residues. In nucleotides, the CDR3 is TGTGCCAGCAGCTTAGCGCCAGGGGGAAATGCATTCCCGGGGGCCTACGAGCAGTACTTC. The encoded protein is CASSLAPGGNAFPGAYEQYF.

V and J are TRBV19 and TRBJ2-1; a weak D match, TRBD2 (5 bases). The CDR3 loop spans 17 amino acids. Germline CDR1 and CDR2: LNHDA and SQIVND (reference sequence). V lost 5 bases to trimming and J lost 0 bases, with 17 bases between them. CDR3 nucleotides: TGTGCCAGTAGTGCCCGTCAGGCGGGTCGCTCCTACAATGAGCAGTTCTTC. This gives the protein CASSARQAGRSYNEQFF.

The chain carries TRBV11-2 and TRBJ1-4, with TRBD1 matching over 8 bases. Trimming took 4 bases from V and 1 from J; bases not matched to a gene: 11. This CDR3 is built from 18 residues. CDR1 SGHAT and CDR2 FQNNGV come from the germline V gene. DNA of the CDR3: TGTGCCAGCAGCTCAATTAGGACAGGGATAAGAACTAATGAAAAACTGTTTTTT. Amino acids: CASSSIRTGIRTNEKLFF.

V gene TRBV23-1 combines with J gene TRBJ1-1; D is perhaps TRBD1 (5 bases). TRBV23-1 is an ORF for which the function is uncertain. With 0 bases removed from V and 1 base from J, the gap between germline ends came to 15 bases. The CDR3 loop spans 17 amino acids. CDR3 coding DNA: TGCGCCAGCAGTCAATCTGGGGACTTCCATCGGAACACTGAAGCTTTCTTT. This codes for CASSQSGDFHRNTEAFF.

J is TRBJ1-2 and V is TRBV5-1; D perhaps matches TRBD1 (5 bases). V lost 0 bases, J lost 8 bases, and 14 bases lay in between. CDR3 length equals 14 residues. Germline V CDR1 and CDR2: SGHRS, YFSETQ. In DNA form, the CDR3 reads TGCGCCAGCAGCTTGGAGGGCAGGGTGAAGGGCTACACCTTC. As protein: CASSLEGRVKGYTF.

The chain carries TRBV18 and TRBJ1-3; D is undetermined. V dropped 2 bases and J dropped 0 bases, with 8 bases sitting between them. CDR3 length equals 15 residues. Germline V lookup: CDR1 KGHSH, CDR2 LQKENI. The CDR3 nucleotides read TGTGCCAGCTCACCAAGACAAAGCTCTGGAAACACCATATATTTT. Translated, it gives CASSPRQSSGNTIYF. Variable domain in full (rest from reference TRBV18 and TRBJ1-3): NAGVMQNPRHLVRRRGQEARLRCSPMKGHSHVYWYRQLPEEGLKFMVYLQKENIIDESGMPKERFSAEFPKEGPSILRIQQVVRGDSAAYFCASSPRQSSGNTIYFGEGSWLTVV.

J is TRBJ2-7 and V is TRBV11-1, with 8 positions matching TRBD2. Germline V gene sequence: CDR1 SGHAT, CDR2 FQDESV (reference sequence). There are 14 residues in the CDR3. The junction had 9 bases not matched to a gene; V was cut back by 6 bases and J by 5 bases. The CDR3 bases are TGTGCCAGCAGTTCGAAGCGGGAGAGGGACGAGCAGTACTTC. Translation gives CASSSKRERDEQYF. The full variable domain, in which reference TRBV11-1 and TRBJ2-7 provide the parts outside the CDR3, is EAEVAQSPRYKITEKSQAVAFWCDPISGHATLYWYRQILGQGPELLVQFQDESVVDDSQLPKDRFSAERLKGVDSTLKIQPAELGDSAMYLCASSSKRERDEQYFGPGTRLTVT.

This rearrangement joins TRBV5-6 to TRBJ2-3, with D perhaps TRBD1 (6 bases). CDR1 is SGHDT, CDR2 YYEEEE, per germline. Trimming cost V 0 bases and J 2 bases, with 7 bases left between them. There are 14 residues in the CDR3. CDR3 sequence: CASSLGTATDTQYF. CDR3 bases: TGTGCCAGCAGCTTGGGGACAGCCACAGATACGCAGTATTTT.

This clone was counted a few times. The chain has TRBV19 and TRBJ1-1; D unresolved. This CDR3 has 14 amino acids. Deletions cut 9 bases from V and 2 bases from J, with 16 bases between. CDR1 is LNHDA, CDR2 SQIVND, per germline (reference sequence). The CDR3 region has the DNA TGTGCCAGCCGACAAGATCGGGGAAACACTGAAGCTTTCTTT. Amino acid sequence: CASRQDRGNTEAFF.

The V call is TRBV4-2, the J call TRBJ1-2; D not certain. V was pared by 4 bases and J by 1 base, with 7 bases between. The CDR3 has 13 residues. The germline V gene encodes CDR1 LGHNA and CDR2 YNFKEQ. In DNA form, the CDR3 reads TGTGCCAGCAGCCGCTCCGGTAACTATGGCTACACCTTC. Translated, it gives CASSRSGNYGYTF.